This record looks at one T cell receptor beta chain sequence and its context. The data stem from a study of shared clonotypes between healthy human individuals. In replicate PCRs of sorted subsets, 150 to 200 ng DNA, approximately 30,000 T cell genomes, was used. Produced via immunoSEQ multiplex PCR; TCRdb's table is partial and in-frame only. Of 650,000 to 700,000 clones listed, around 90% are singletons. Donors comprised healthy HIV-negative adults lacking recent acute infections or vaccinations. CCR7-negative CD45RA+ TemRA cells were combined with CD45RO+ cells to form CD8 memory. The CDR3 covers 15 residues. Germline V lookup: CDR1 MDHEN, CDR2 SYDVKM. Trimming took 6 bases from V and 0 from J, leaving 14 bases between them.

Sequenced input: memory CD8+ T cells from PBMCs. Subset in this sample: CD45RO+ cells pooled with CCR7-negative TemRA cells. The TCR comes from a man aged 18 to 29 in good health. Some clones in this sample may be carry-over from other donors' samples. The chain combines TRBV28 with TRBJ1-1; a possible D gene is TRBD1 (5 bases). CDR3 in amino acids: CASSPPGLMNTEAFF. The CDR3 nucleotides read TGTGCCAGCAGCCCGCCGGGGCTCATGAACACTGAAGCTTTCTTT.